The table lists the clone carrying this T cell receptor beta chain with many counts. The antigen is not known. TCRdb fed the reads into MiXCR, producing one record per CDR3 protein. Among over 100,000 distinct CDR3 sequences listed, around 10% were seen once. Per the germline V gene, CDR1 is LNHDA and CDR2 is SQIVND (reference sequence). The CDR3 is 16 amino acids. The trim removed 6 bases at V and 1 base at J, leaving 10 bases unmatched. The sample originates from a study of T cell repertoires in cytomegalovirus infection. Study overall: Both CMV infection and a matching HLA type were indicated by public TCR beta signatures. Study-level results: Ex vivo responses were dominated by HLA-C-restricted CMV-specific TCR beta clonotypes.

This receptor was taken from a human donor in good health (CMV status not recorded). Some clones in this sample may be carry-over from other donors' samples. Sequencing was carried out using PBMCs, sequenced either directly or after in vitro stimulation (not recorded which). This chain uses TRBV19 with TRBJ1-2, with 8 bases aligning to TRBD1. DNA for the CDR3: TGTGCCAGTAGATACCCGACAGGGGTTGATAACTATGGCTACACCTTC. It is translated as CASRYPTGVDNYGYTF. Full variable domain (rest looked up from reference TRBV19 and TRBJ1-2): DGGITQSPKYLFRKEGQNVTLSCEQNLNHDAMYWYRQDPGQGLRLIYYSQIVNDFQKGDIAEGYSVSREKKESFPLTVTSAQKNPTAFYLCASRYPTGVDNYGYTFGSGTRLTVV.